This TCR beta chain was recorded in a study of T cell responses to AZD1222 COVID-19 vaccine. General study findings and limits: The CD4 TCRs associated with vaccination extended across spike and predominated at 160-218 and 743-854. Repertoire sampling happened only post peak T cell response.

Produced via immunoSEQ multiplex PCR; TCRdb's table is partial and in-frame only. Of 95,000 to 150,000 clones in the sample, 70% to 90% were seen once. Notes on this clone: Its antigen is unknown.

Germline V gene sequence: CDR1 ENHRY, CDR2 SYGVKD. Trimming removed 10 bases at V and 0 bases at J, with 10 bases between. CDR3 length: 12 residues. The sample consisted of peripheral blood, taken on day 0 of AZD1222 vaccination. This clonotype was sampled from an adult in good health. V and J are TRBV10-3 and TRBJ2-7, with D possibly TRBD1 on 6 matching bases. The CDR3 sequence is CASRDNSYEQYF. For the CDR3, the DNA is TGTGCCAGCCGGGACAACTCCTACGAGCAGTACTTC.